Below, 26 T cell receptor beta chains from the same sample are listed, as sequenced in a study of blood T cell repertoires in COVID-19. Method: immunoSEQ multiplex PCR; TCRdb's copy keeps in-frame clones and lacks some. The sample holds 60,000 or so clones, 82% seen once. The specimen was peripheral blood. The origin of the receptors is a man aged 60-69 years with acute or convalescent COVID-19.

The chain employs TRBV5-1 and TRBJ2-2, with D unresolved. This CDR3 has 16 amino acids. V dropped 0 bases and J dropped 3 bases, with 12 bases sitting between them. Per the germline V gene, CDR1 is SGHRS and CDR2 is YFSETQ. This CDR3 is CASSLELRTDTGELFF. As DNA, the CDR3 is TGCGCCAGCAGCTTGGAGTTAAGAACGGACACCGGGGAGCTGTTTTTT.

The chain uses TRBV7-9 and TRBJ1-4, with TRBD1 as a possible D gene (6 bases). Germline lookup yields CDR1 SEHNR and CDR2 FQNEAQ (reference sequence). The CDR3 is 15 residues long. The ends were cut back, 5 bases at V and 0 bases at J, with 10 bases in the middle. The CDR3 DNA reads as TGTGCCAGCAGCGCACGGACAGCAACTAATGAAAAACTGTTTTTT. Protein product: CASSARTATNEKLFF.

This sequence joins TRBV5-5 and TRBJ1-2; 8 bases line up with TRBD1. This CDR3 is 13 amino acids long. CDR1 SGHKS and CDR2 YYEKEE come from the germline V gene (reference sequence). J lost 4 bases, V lost 4 bases, and 3 bases had no gene match. The CDR3 sequence is CASSARGLYGYTF. As DNA, the CDR3 is TGTGCCAGCAGCGCCAGGGGGCTCTATGGCTACACCTTC.

This clone has only a few counts. V usage is TRBV7-9 and J usage is TRBJ1-1; 8 nucleotides line up with TRBD1. Per the germline V gene, CDR1 is SEHNR and CDR2 is FQNEAQ (reference sequence). The CDR3 has 18 residues. V was clipped by 0 bases and J by 4 bases; unmatched bases: 13. The CDR3 spells CASSLAAGGEGKGTEAFF. In nucleotides, the CDR3 is TGTGCCAGCAGCTTAGCGGCAGGGGGCGAGGGTAAAGGCACTGAAGCTTTCTTT.

The chain employs TRBV10-3 and TRBJ2-2, with 7 bases fitting TRBD2. The CDR3 is 12 residues long. The V gene's germline CDR1 is ENHRY and CDR2 SYGVKD. With V trimmed by 6 bases and J by 8 bases, 3 bases remained unmatched. This chain's CDR3 is CAISREEGELFF. CDR3 in DNA: TGTGCCATCAGCCGGGAGGAAGGGGAGCTGTTTTTT.

A remark on this clone: This specimen includes other DNA sequences encoding the same CDR3. The genes are TRBV5-1 and TRBJ1-1, with TRBD1 identical over 8 bases. The germline V gene has CDR1 SGHRS and CDR2 YFSETQ. With V trimmed by 5 bases and J by 5 bases, 5 bases remained unmatched. The CDR3 contains 13 residues. CDR3 protein: CASSQGAGTEAFF. The CDR3 nucleotides are TGCGCCAGCAGTCAGGGGGCTGGGACTGAAGCTTTCTTT.

The CDR3: CAINGGSRYGYTF. In DNA form, the CDR3 reads TGTGCCATCAACGGGGGAAGTCGGTATGGCTACACCTTC. The rearrangement joins TRBV10-3 to TRBJ1-2; TRBD1 is a possible D gene (5 bases). There are 13 residues in the CDR3. Germline CDR1 reads ENHRY; CDR2 reads SYGVKD. V dropped 7 bases and J dropped 5 bases, with 14 bases sitting between them.

The V call is TRBV2, the J call TRBJ1-4; D not resolved. With 6 bases removed from V and 7 bases from J, the gap between germline ends came to 9 bases. CDR3 size: 12 residues. Germline CDR1 reads SNHLY; CDR2 reads FYNNEI. CDR3 loop: CASRQEGEKLFF. The CDR3 region has the DNA TGTGCCAGCAGGCAGGAAGGTGAAAAACTGTTTTTT. The full variable domain, with the rest looked up from reference TRBV2 and TRBJ1-4, is EPEVTQTPSHQVTQMGQEVILRCVPISNHLYFYWYRQILGQKVEFLVSFYNNEISEKSEIFDDQFSVERPDGSNFTLKIRSTKLEDSAMYFCASRQEGEKLFFGSGTQLSVL.

J is TRBJ2-7 and V is TRBV5-1, with TRBD2 identical over 9 bases. V dropped 0 bases and J dropped 1; count of bases not matched to a gene: 5. Germline-derived CDR1 and CDR2 are SGHRS and YFSETQ. The CDR3 extends over 16 amino acids. DNA of the CDR3: TGCGCCAGCAGCTTGGGTGGAGCGGGGGGTTCCTACGAGCAGTACTTC. It yields the protein CASSLGGAGGSYEQYF.

The rearrangement links TRBV12-5 to TRBJ1-5, with D tentatively TRBD1 (6 bases). Germline CDR1 is LGHNT and CDR2 is FRNRAP. This CDR3 spans 18 amino acids. Trimming pared 1 base from V and 0 bases from J, leaving 16 bases between. The CDR3 sequence: CASGLATDSQYSNQPQHF. The CDR3 bases are TGTGCTAGTGGTTTGGCGACGGACAGTCAATATAGCAATCAGCCCCAGCATTTT. Using reference TRBV12-5 and TRBJ1-5 for the parts outside the CDR3, the full variable domain is DARVTQTPRHKVTEMGQEVTMRCQPILGHNTVFWYRQTMMQGLELLAYFRNRAPLDDSGMPKDRFSAEMPDATLATLKIQPSEPRDSAVYFCASGLATDSQYSNQPQHFGDGTRLSIL.

V usage is TRBV7-3 and J usage is TRBJ2-5; 7 nucleotides match TRBD2. V trimming: 2 bases; J trimming: 2 bases; junction bases outside the gene matches: 11. The CDR3 loop spans 17 amino acids. The germline gives CDR1 SGHTA, CDR2 FQGTGA. The DNA for the CDR3 is TGTGCCAGCAGCTTAGGGGGAGGGAGTGGAATACAAGAGACCCAGTACTTC. Translation: CASSLGGGSGIQETQYF.

V gene TRBV5-1 combines with J gene TRBJ1-1; TRBD1 matches at 7 bases. CDR3 length: 15 residues. Looked up from germline, CDR1 is SGHRS and CDR2 is YFSETQ. V gave up 2 bases and J gave up 9 bases; unmatched junction bases: 13. The DNA for the CDR3 is TGCGCCAGCAGCTTAAATAGAGGGGGCGAATTCCAAGCTTTCTTT. This sequence encodes CASSLNRGGEFQAFF.

The chain has TRBV6-2 or TRBV6-3 and TRBJ1-2; D is ambiguous. With 2 bases removed from V and 8 bases from J, the gap between germline ends came to 12 bases. This CDR3 has 13 residues. Germline loops: CDR1 MNHEY, CDR2 SVGEGT. For the CDR3, the DNA is TGTGCCAGCAGTTACGGTCCCCTCCAGGGCTACACCTTC. It codes for CASSYGPLQGYTF.

This rearrangement joins TRBV7-3 to TRBJ2-3; no clear D. Trimming shortened V by 4 bases and J by 0 bases, and 20 bases separated the two germline ends. CDR1 and CDR2 (germline): SGHTA, FQGTGA. CDR3 length: 18 residues. CDR3: CASSSRVPEGKSTDTQYF. The CDR3 DNA reads TGTGCCAGCAGCTCCCGGGTTCCGGAAGGTAAAAGCACAGATACGCAGTATTTT.

This clone turned up a few times. The CDR3 bases are TGCGCCAGCAGCTTGAATGTACCGGGTGGAAACACCATATATTTT. The encoded protein is CASSLNVPGGNTIYF. The chain links TRBV5-1 to TRBJ1-3; D ambiguous. The CDR3 runs to 15 residues. The V end lost 1 base, the J end lost 3 bases, and 11 bases lay between the germline ends. Germline V gives CDR1 SGHRS, CDR2 YFSETQ. Variable domain in full (rest from reference TRBV5-1 and TRBJ1-3): KAGVTQTPRYLIKTRGQQVTLSCSPISGHRSVSWYQQTPGQGLQFLFEYFSETQRNKGNFPGRFSGRQFSNSRSEMNVSTLELGDSALYLCASSLNVPGGNTIYFGEGSWLTVV.

The chain combines TRBV7-2 with TRBJ1-2; D call uncertain. The CDR3 covers 13 residues. Germline V gives CDR1 SGHTA, CDR2 FQGNSA. Trimming shortened V by 5 bases and J by 4 bases, and 11 bases separated the two germline ends. The CDR3 sequence: CASSAGNFYGYTF. In nucleotides, the CDR3 is TGTGCCAGCAGCGCCGGGAATTTCTATGGCTACACCTTC. Full variable domain (rest looked up from reference TRBV7-2 and TRBJ1-2): GAGVSQSPSNKVTEKGKDVELRCDPISGHTALYWYRQSLGQGLEFLIYFQGNSAPDKSGLPSDRFSAERTGGSVSTLTIQRTQQEDSAVYLCASSAGNFYGYTFGSGTRLTVV.

This chain uses TRBV29-1 with TRBJ1-5; possibly TRBD1 for D (6 bases). This CDR3 is built from 15 residues. V was cut by 6 bases and J by 5 bases, with 20 bases left in between. From germline, CDR1 is SQVTM and CDR2 ANQGSEA. The CDR3 DNA is TGCAGCGTGGTTATACAGGGCGGCAGAGATCAGCCCCAGCATTTT. Its translation is CSVVIQGGRDQPQHF.

A single count supports this clone. This chain uses TRBV18 with TRBJ1-1; D is perhaps TRBD1 (5 bases). V shed 1 base and J shed 3 bases, with 9 bases lying between them. This CDR3 is 14 amino acids long. Germline values: CDR1 KGHSH, CDR2 LQKENI. CDR3 protein: CASSPRPGDTEAFF. In nucleotides, the CDR3 is TGTGCCAGCTCACCACGGCCGGGGGACACTGAAGCTTTCTTT.

J is TRBJ2-3 and V is TRBV25-1; D possibly corresponds to TRBD2 (6 bases). The CDR3 is 14 amino acids. Trimming left V 4 bases short and J 2 bases short, with 10 bases between. Germline CDR1 reads MGHDK; CDR2 reads SYGVNS. CDR3 in amino acids: CASSASAVTDTQYF. For the CDR3, the DNA is TGTGCCAGCAGTGCTAGCGCGGTCACAGATACGCAGTATTTT.

In this sample, this clone turned up once. The chain uses TRBV5-4 and TRBJ1-2; weak D call: TRBD1 (5 bases). From germline, CDR1 is SGHNT and CDR2 YYREEE (reference sequence). CDR3 length: 15 amino acids. V was pared by 6 bases and J by 3 bases, with 18 bases between. As DNA, the CDR3 is TGTGCCAGCAAGCCCGGTGGGGGGGTTGACTATGGCTACACCTTC. Its protein is CASKPGGGVDYGYTF.

This clone showed up just a few times. V is TRBV2 and J is TRBJ1-3, with D unresolved. CDR1 SNHLY and CDR2 FYNNEI come from the germline V gene. The CDR3 loop spans 14 amino acids. V lost 4 bases and J 0 bases, leaving 7 bases between the germline ends. CDR3 coding DNA: TGTGCCAGCAGTGGGGCCTTCTCTGGAAACACCATATATTTT. It codes for CASSGAFSGNTIYF.

The genes are TRBV6-6 and TRBJ1-2, with D unclear. Germline loops: CDR1 MNHNY, CDR2 SVGAGI (reference sequence). The CDR3 is 12 amino acids. V dropped 6 bases and J dropped 6 bases, with 11 bases sitting between them. The CDR3 nucleotides are TGTGCCAGCAGGCCGGGAACGGATGGCTACACCTTC. Translation gives CASRPGTDGYTF.

V usage is TRBV30 and J usage is TRBJ1-2, with D possibly TRBD1 on 5 matching bases. Germline lookup yields CDR1 GTSNPN and CDR2 SVGIG (reference sequence). The V gene lost 0 bases and the J gene lost 4 bases, with 27 bases spanning the gap. The CDR3 totals 19 residues. DNA of the CDR3: TGTGCCTGGAGTGTAGAATTGGTGATTGAAGGTGGGGGGATCTATGGCTACACCTTC. It translates to CAWSVELVIEGGGIYGYTF.

This chain connects TRBV27 to TRBJ2-3, with 8 bases matching TRBD2. V dropped 8 bases and J dropped 2; count of bases not matched to a gene: 9. CDR3 size: 15 residues. Per germline, CDR1 MNHEY and CDR2 SMNVEV (reference sequence). Here the CDR3 reads CASSRSGGITDTQYF. DNA for the CDR3: TGTGCCAGCTCCCGCAGCGGGGGTATCACAGATACGCAGTATTTT.

This sequence joins TRBV28 and TRBJ1-1; the D is unclear. The length of the CDR3 is 13 residues. V lost 6 bases, J lost 4 bases, and 12 bases lay in between. Per the germline V gene, CDR1 is MDHEN and CDR2 is SYDVKM. The CDR3 loop is CASRVIWSTEAFF. The CDR3 DNA is TGTGCCAGCAGGGTCATCTGGAGCACTGAAGCTTTCTTT.

This rearrangement joins TRBV4-1 to TRBJ1-5; D call uncertain. CDR1 MGHRA and CDR2 YSYEKL come from the germline V gene. The CDR3 is 15 amino acids. V gave up 1 base and J gave up 4 bases, with 11 bases separating them. CDR3 nucleotides: TGCGCCAGCAGCCAAGTTGGACTGCGAAATCAGCCCCAGCATTTT. It specifies CASSQVGLRNQPQHF.